Each of the 18 T cell receptor beta chains below was sequenced from the same sample in a study of Graves' ophthalmopathy and Graves' hyperthyroidism. Amplified material comprised TCR beta CDR3 regions derived from RNA transcripts. HTBI-primed first-round RT-PCR preceded second-round multiplex PCR. TCRdb reprocessed the multiplex PCR reads with MiXCR, giving one entry per CDR3 protein. Of approximately 500,000 distinct CDR3 sequences listed, 13% to 15% are singletons. Sequencing input: blood. Receptors originate from a woman in her 30s with Graves' ophthalmopathy.

The rearrangement joins TRBV7-2 to TRBJ2-4; D perhaps matches TRBD2 (5 bases). Germline values: CDR1 SGHTA, CDR2 FQGNSA. Trimming shortened V by 1 base and J by 3 bases, and 13 bases separated the two germline ends. The CDR3 is made up of 16 amino acids. The CDR3 sequence is CASSLVPGSLKNIQYF. CDR3 sequence (DNA): TGTGCCAGCAGCTTAGTACCGGGGAGTCTCAAAAACATTCAGTACTTC.

This clonotype appeared many times. This rearrangement joins TRBV20-1 to TRBJ2-2; possibly TRBD1 for D (5 bases). Trimming removed 5 bases from V and 5 bases from J, with 12 bases in between. The CDR3 totals 13 residues. Per germline, CDR1 DFQATT and CDR2 SNEGSKA (reference sequence). As DNA, the CDR3 is TGCAGTGCTGGACAAGTGGGGACCGGGGAGCTGTTTTTT. Residues: CSAGQVGTGELFF.

V is TRBV5-5 and J is TRBJ1-5, with 7 bases lining up with TRBD1. The germline V gene has CDR1 SGHKS and CDR2 YYEKEE (reference sequence). The V gene end was trimmed by 0 bases and the J gene end by 4 bases; junction bases not matched to a gene: 7. The CDR3 consists of 16 residues. The CDR3 DNA reads TGTGCCAGCAGCTTGGTCCGTGTCAGGGGGAATCAGCCCCAGCATTTT. This gives the protein CASSLVRVRGNQPQHF.

At least ten counts were recorded for this clonotype. The V gene is TRBV28, the J gene TRBJ2-7; D is unclear. The CDR3 is 12 amino acids. Germline CDR1 MDHEN, CDR2 SYDVKM. The V end lost 2 bases, the J end lost 5 bases, and 7 bases lay between the germline ends. The CDR3: CASSLDRDEQYF. The CDR3 DNA reads as TGTGCCAGCAGTTTAGATAGGGACGAGCAGTACTTC. Based on the CDR3 plus reference TRBV28 and TRBJ2-7, the full variable domain is DVKVTQSSRYLVKRTGEKVFLECVQDMDHENMFWYRQDPGLGLRLIYFSYDVKMKEKGDIPEGYSVSREKKERFSLILESASTNQTSMYLCASSLDRDEQYFGPGTRLTVT.

The V call is TRBV27, the J call TRBJ1-1; 9 positions match TRBD1. Germline lookup yields CDR1 MNHEY and CDR2 SMNVEV (reference sequence). Germline trimming cut 8 bases from V and 3 bases from J; bases unmatched to any gene: 4. The CDR3 consists of 13 residues. In DNA, the CDR3 is TGTGCCAGCCGGGACAGGGAGGACACTGAAGCTTTCTTT. Encoded protein: CASRDREDTEAFF.

This clonotype was seen at least ten times. The chain recombines TRBV6-1 with TRBJ2-7; D is possibly TRBD1 (6 bases). Trimming took off 8 bases at V and 2 bases at J, with 16 bases between the two ends. The CDR3 is made up of 14 amino acids. The V gene's germline CDR1 is MNHNS and CDR2 SASEGT. CDR3: CASRTGFPTYEQYF. CDR3 coding DNA: TGTGCCAGCCGTACAGGGTTCCCAACCTACGAGCAGTACTTC.

This clonotype occurred many times. The chain recombines TRBV27 with TRBJ1-5, with D possibly being TRBD1 (6 bases). Trimming pared 6 bases from V and 7 bases from J, leaving 19 bases between. Germline V gene data show CDR1 as MNHEY and CDR2 as SMNVEV (reference sequence). CDR3 length equals 15 residues. CDR3 sequence reads: CASSRGALQSQPQHF. The CDR3 nucleotides are TGTGCCAGCAGCCGGGGGGCACTCCAATCCCAGCCCCAGCATTTT.

The V gene is TRBV30, the J gene TRBJ1-6, with 8 bases aligning to TRBD1. The CDR3 totals 12 residues. V lost 5 bases to trimming and J lost 10 bases; unmatched junction nucleotides: 4. Germline lookup yields CDR1 GTSNPN and CDR2 SVGIG (reference sequence). CDR3 sequence (DNA): TGTGCCTGGGGACAGGGTCGATCACCCCTCCACTTT. Protein: CAWGQGRSPLHF.

This clonotype showed up many times. V and J are TRBV27 and TRBJ2-7; D possibly corresponds to TRBD2 (6 bases). The ends were cut back, 4 bases at V and 6 bases at J, with 13 bases in the middle. Germline V gives CDR1 MNHEY, CDR2 SMNVEV (reference sequence). The CDR3 extends over 13 amino acids. DNA for the CDR3: TGTGCCAGCAGTTCAAGACTAGGTCGCGAGCAGTACTTC. Amino acid sequence: CASSSRLGREQYF.

V is TRBV12-3 or TRBV12-4 and J is TRBJ2-3; D is perhaps TRBD2 (5 bases). The germline V and J ends were trimmed by 3 bases and 5 bases, with 15 bases remaining between them. This CDR3 has 15 residues. Here the CDR3 reads CASSFAGSLGDTQYF. CDR3 coding DNA: TGTGCCAGCAGTTTCGCGGGTTCCCTGGGAGATACGCAGTATTTT.

Many counts were recorded for this clonotype. V and J are TRBV12-3 or TRBV12-4 and TRBJ1-1; D is unclear. There are 12 residues in the CDR3. V was trimmed by 8 bases and J by 5 bases, leaving 12 bases between them. CDR3: CASRLVGTEAFF. The DNA for the CDR3 is TGTGCCAGCCGCCTCGTGGGGACTGAAGCTTTCTTT.

This clonotype showed up many times. The chain is built from TRBV29-1 and TRBJ2-5; the match to TRBD2 covers 9 bases. This CDR3 contains 15 residues. CDR1 SQVTM and CDR2 ANQGSEA come from the germline V gene. V lost 2 bases, J lost 5 bases, and 9 bases stayed unmatched. CDR3: CSVELLREGRETQYF. CDR3 nucleotides: TGCAGCGTTGAATTGTTGCGGGAGGGCCGGGAGACCCAGTACTTC.

Concerning this clonotype itself: Mismatch with germline at one junction end may stem from a read error. The chain joins TRBV5-1 to TRBJ1-3; D might be TRBD1 (5 bases). Germline CDR1 SGHRS, CDR2 YFSETQ. The CDR3 totals 13 residues. CDR3 amino acids: CASSRDSGNTMYF. CDR3 sequence (DNA): TGCGCCAGCAGCCGGGACTCTGGAAACACCATGTATTTT.

This clonotype was observed many times. DNA of the CDR3: TGCGCCAGCGCCGGATTGGACAACGAGCAGTACTTC. It specifies CASAGLDNEQYF. The V call is TRBV10-2, the J call TRBJ2-7, with D tentatively TRBD1 (5 bases). The CDR3 covers 12 residues. From germline, CDR1 is WSHSY and CDR2 SAAADI. V dropped 8 bases and J dropped 5 bases, with 13 bases sitting between them.

This clonotype was detected ten times or more. DNA for the CDR3: TGTGCCAGCACCGTCTGGGAGACTGAAGCTTTCTTT. Translated, it gives CASTVWETEAFF. The rearrangement links TRBV2 to TRBJ1-1; D ambiguous. Deletions cut 7 bases from V and 5 bases from J, with 11 bases between. The CDR3 runs 12 residues. From germline, CDR1 is SNHLY and CDR2 FYNNEI.

V and J are TRBV4-1 and TRBJ2-7; TRBD1 agrees at 10 bases. Per the germline V gene, CDR1 is MGHRA and CDR2 is YSYEKL. CDR3 length: 16 residues. Germline trimming cut 2 bases from V and 3 bases from J; bases unmatched to any gene: 7. The CDR3 sequence: CASSQPGTGVNYEQYF. The CDR3 DNA sequence: TGCGCCAGCAGCCAACCCGGGACAGGGGTCAACTACGAGCAGTACTTC.

The chain uses TRBV12-3 or TRBV12-4 and TRBJ2-7, with D possibly TRBD2 on 6 matching bases. The CDR3 is 14 residues long. The V gene lost 6 bases and the J gene lost 3 bases, with 15 bases spanning the gap. In DNA, the CDR3 is TGTGCCAGCAGCTCGGTGACTAGAAGCTACGAGCAGTACTTC. Its protein is CASSSVTRSYEQYF.

The sample holds many counts of this clonotype. A junction end diverges from the germline sequence, so it may reflect a read error. The V call is TRBV6-2 or TRBV6-3, the J call TRBJ2-4; 9 positions match TRBD2. The V gene's germline CDR1 is MNHEY and CDR2 SVGEGT. The CDR3 runs to 16 residues. The CDR3 coding sequence is TGTGCCAGCAAAGGAGGTAGCGGGGGTGACAAAAACATTAAGTACTTC. Translated: CASKGGSGGDKNIKYF.